This T cell receptor (beta chain) was identified during a study of blood T cells in healthy people across ages. Overall study findings and caveats: Age advanced and TCR beta diversity per million T cells fell, roughly linearly.

Details on this clonotype: Its antigen remains unidentified.

Germline assignment: CDR1 SGHTA and CDR2 FQGNSA. This CDR3 has 15 amino acids. Germline trimming cut 4 bases from V and 2 bases from J; bases unmatched to any gene: 5. The people who gave samples were healthy Caucasians from Russia, aged about 6 to 95. Using a J-beta primer mix together with a sample-barcoded 5' primer, a second PCR was run for roughly 6 to 12 cycles. A single record per CDR3 protein comes from TCRdb applying MiXCR to the 5' RACE reads. The table has hundreds of thousands of distinct CDR3 sequences, roughly 41% seen once; the top ten hold approximately 29%. The clonotype was recovered from a man aged 80 or over in good health. This chain links TRBV7-2 with TRBJ2-7, with 10 bases aligning to TRBD2. Sequencing used blood. The CDR3 nucleotides are TGTGCCAGCAGCTATGGACTAGCGGATACCTACGAGCAGTACTTC. Translating it yields CASSYGLADTYEQYF.